The TCR beta chain described here comes from a study of blood T cell repertoires in COVID-19. The CDR3 length is 14 residues. The germline V gene encodes CDR1 SEHNR and CDR2 FQNEAQ (reference sequence). Deletions cut 4 bases from V and 8 bases from J, with 17 bases between. Generated by immunoSEQ multiplex PCR, the TCRdb table keeps only in-frame clones and is missing some. The table lists about 270,000 clones, approximately 90% of them singletons. The sequence was obtained from a woman under 30 who had recovered from COVID-19. The material sequenced was PBMCs or T cells enriched from blood (not recorded which). This rearrangement joins TRBV7-9 to TRBJ1-1; D is unclear. CDR3 sequence: CASSSVRVPGEAFF. Written as DNA, the CDR3 is TGTGCCAGCAGCTCCGTACGGGTCCCCGGAGAAGCTTTCTTT.